The next 8 T cell receptor beta chains were all read from a single sample in a study of T cell changes during pregnancy in multiple sclerosis. Profiling relied on immunoSEQ multiplex PCR, and the TCRdb table lists in-frame clones only, not all of them. The sample yields over 65,000 clones, about 90% seen once. This material consisted of peripheral blood, taken in the second trimester of pregnancy. The receptors were gathered from a female donor with multiple sclerosis, enrolled in a pregnancy study.

The V call is TRBV19, the J call TRBJ2-5; possible D gene TRBD2, 6 bases. CDR1 and CDR2 (germline): LNHDA, SQIVND (reference sequence). Deletions cut 3 bases from V and 7 bases from J, with 15 bases between. This CDR3 spans 14 amino acids. For the CDR3, the DNA is TGTGCCAGTAGTATTGGGGGAGGTTTAGGGACCCAGTACTTC. Protein: CASSIGGGLGTQYF.

This clone was counted only a few times. V and J are TRBV5-6 and TRBJ1-4, with 10 bases that match TRBD1. After removal of 6 bases from V and 8 bases from J, the junction contained 7 bases not matched to a gene. Germline CDR1 reads SGHDT; CDR2 reads YYEEEE. The CDR3 sequence is 14 residues long. CDR3 region: CASMPGQGYEKLFF. CDR3 bases: TGTGCCAGCATGCCGGGACAGGGGTACGAAAAACTGTTTTTT.

The chain carries TRBV5-4 and TRBJ1-6; weak D call: TRBD1 (6 bases). Trimming took 4 bases from V and 7 from J, leaving 15 bases between them. CDR1 is SGHNT, CDR2 YYREEE, per germline (reference sequence). The CDR3 consists of 15 residues. CDR3 in amino acids: CASSQRTDINSPLHF. The CDR3, as DNA: TGTGCCAGCAGCCAAAGGACAGACATCAATTCACCCCTCCACTTT.

The J gene is TRBJ1-1, the V gene TRBV30, with D possibly being TRBD1 (5 bases). The CDR3 runs 16 residues. The germline gives CDR1 GTSNPN, CDR2 SVGIG (reference sequence). V was clipped by 0 bases and J by 6 bases, with 20 bases between them. This chain's CDR3 is CAWSVMMGRAGPEAFF. In DNA form, the CDR3 reads TGTGCCTGGAGTGTAATGATGGGCAGGGCCGGACCTGAAGCTTTCTTT.

A few counts support this clone. The chain links TRBV10-2 to TRBJ1-2; 10 nucleotides align to TRBD1. This CDR3 has 13 amino acids. V lost 6 bases, J lost 7 bases, and 5 bases stayed unmatched. The V gene's germline CDR1 is WSHSY and CDR2 SAAADI. In DNA form, the CDR3 reads TGCGCCAGCAGCCTAGGGACAGGGGCTGGCTACACCTTC. Amino acid sequence: CASSLGTGAGYTF.

This clone has only a few counts. The rearrangement joins TRBV11-2 to TRBJ2-3; TRBD2 matches at 10 bases. Germline V gene data show CDR1 as SGHAT and CDR2 as FQNNGV. The trim removed 1 base at V and 5 bases at J, leaving 9 bases unmatched. The CDR3 contains 17 residues. Written as DNA, the CDR3 is TGTGCCAGCAGCTTAGGAGCTAGCGGGGGACCTGGAGATACGCAGTATTTT. Encoded protein: CASSLGASGGPGDTQYF.

The V call is TRBV19, the J call TRBJ2-7, with 13 positions matching TRBD2. This CDR3 region has 15 residues. Per the germline V gene, CDR1 is LNHDA and CDR2 is SQIVND (reference sequence). J was trimmed by 2 bases and V by 6 bases; bases with no gene match: 4. CDR3 sequence (DNA): TGTGCCAGTAGCAGGACTAGCGGGGGAACCTACGAGCAGTACTTC. This gives the protein CASSRTSGGTYEQYF.

The V and J genes are TRBV4-1 and TRBJ2-7, with a weak D call TRBD1 (6 bases). The CDR3 extends over 13 amino acids. Per germline, CDR1 MGHRA and CDR2 YSYEKL. Trimming removed 1 base from V and 7 bases from J, with 11 bases in between. In nucleotides, the CDR3 is TGCGCCAGCAGCCAAGGGGGGCGGAGGGAGCAGTACTTC. It encodes CASSQGGRREQYF.